One sample yielded the 20 T cell receptor beta chains listed below, sequenced in a study of cytomegalovirus exposure and HLA in healthy donors. Vbeta (60) and Jbeta (13) primers were used in the PCR. This table comes from immunoSEQ multiplex PCR, and its TCRdb copy is limited to in-frame clones, with some not included. Here the sample spans more than 95,000 clones, 81% being singletons. Sequencing was performed on PBMCs. The origin of the receptors is a young man in good health and CMV-seropositive.

This clone is a singleton in its sample. The rearrangement uses TRBV30 and TRBJ2-5; maybe TRBD2 (7 bases). The germline V gene has CDR1 GTSNPN and CDR2 SVGIG (reference sequence). The CDR3 is 14 residues long. Trimming removed 1 base at V and 5 bases at J, with 14 bases between. CDR3 in DNA: TGTGCCTGGAGTGGGGGGGGCCTCAGGGAGACCCAGTACTTC. It specifies CAWSGGGLRETQYF. Variable domain in full (rest from reference TRBV30 and TRBJ2-5): SQTIHQWPATLVQPVGSPLSLECTVEGTSNPNLYWYRQAAGRGLQLLFYSVGIGQISSEVPQNLSASRPQDRQFILSSKKLLLSDSGFYLCAWSGGGLRETQYFGPGTRLLVL.

The table lists this clone with a count of one. The chain is built from TRBV30 and TRBJ1-2; weak D call: TRBD1 (5 bases). The CDR3 is 14 residues long. The V gene lost 4 bases and the J gene lost 3 bases, with 15 bases spanning the gap. In germline, CDR1 is GTSNPN, CDR2 SVGIG (reference sequence). The CDR3 sequence: CAWTQHDSHYGYTF. DNA for the CDR3: TGTGCCTGGACCCAACACGACAGCCACTATGGCTACACCTTC.

The chain employs TRBV7-6 and TRBJ1-3; 7 nucleotides line up with TRBD1. Germline CDR1 reads SGHVS; CDR2 reads FNYEAQ. Unmatched junction bases numbered 12, after V lost 5 bases and J lost 2 bases. The CDR3 has 17 residues. CDR3 nucleotide sequence: TGTGCCAGCAGCCGCAGAACCGGGACAGTGACTGGAAACACCATATATTTT. Translation gives CASSRRTGTVTGNTIYF. Complete variable domain (other parts from reference TRBV7-6 and TRBJ1-3): GAGVSQSPRYKVTKRGQDVALRCDPISGHVSLYWYRQALGQGPEFLTYFNYEAQQDKSGLPNDRFSAERPEGSISTLTIQRTEQRDSAMYRCASSRRTGTVTGNTIYFGEGSWLTVV.

The V call is TRBV6-6, the J call TRBJ1-2, with D unclear. This CDR3 region has 13 residues. Per germline, CDR1 MNHNY and CDR2 SVGAGI (reference sequence). V was clipped by 6 bases and J by 2 bases, with 10 bases between them. The CDR3 nucleotides read TGTGCCAGCAGAGCCGACAAGAACTATGGCTACACCTTC. This translates into CASRADKNYGYTF.

The V gene is TRBV5-4, the J gene TRBJ1-1; tentatively, D is TRBD1 (5 bases). Germline V lookup: CDR1 SGHNT, CDR2 YYREEE (reference sequence). This CDR3 spans 12 amino acids. The V gene lost 4 bases and the J gene lost 7 bases, with 11 bases spanning the gap. CDR3 sequence: CASSTDGGEAFF. The DNA of the CDR3 is TGTGCCAGCAGCACGGACGGGGGTGAAGCTTTCTTT.

The chain links TRBV10-3 to TRBJ2-5, with TRBD1 as a possible D gene (6 bases). Germline CDR1 ENHRY, CDR2 SYGVKD. V lost 8 bases to trimming and J lost 2 bases, with 15 bases between them. The CDR3 extends over 14 amino acids. CDR3 nucleotides: TGTGCCATCGGGGGTGTCACAGGGCAAGAGACCCAGTACTTC. This codes for CAIGGVTGQETQYF.

The chain combines TRBV7-2 with TRBJ2-3; TRBD1 aligns across 7 bases. CDR3 length: 14 amino acids. Per germline, CDR1 SGHTA and CDR2 FQGNSA. J was trimmed by 6 bases and V by 5 bases; bases with no gene match: 8. Here the CDR3 reads CASSLRQGLDTQYF. DNA of the CDR3: TGTGCCAGCAGCCTTCGACAGGGTCTGGATACGCAGTATTTT.

The rearrangement links TRBV4-1 to TRBJ2-7, with TRBD2 as a possible D gene (5 bases). Trimming removed 0 bases from V and 6 bases from J, with 18 bases in between. This CDR3 spans 16 amino acids. Germline assignment: CDR1 MGHRA and CDR2 YSYEKL. The CDR3 nucleotides read TGCGCCAGCAGCCAAGAAATTTCAGGCTTTCGGGGCGAGCAGTACTTC. Protein: CASSQEISGFRGEQYF.

This chain connects TRBV18 to TRBJ1-1; D unclear. The CDR3 spans 12 residues. Germline CDR1 reads KGHSH; CDR2 reads LQKENI. Trimming took off 6 bases at V and 1 base at J, with 6 bases between the two ends. The CDR3 protein is CASSAENTEAFF. CDR3 DNA: TGTGCCAGCTCGGCGGAGAACACTGAAGCTTTCTTT.

J is TRBJ2-1 and V is TRBV7-2, with 7 bases lining up with TRBD2. Looked up from germline, CDR1 is SGHTA and CDR2 is FQGNSA. V was pared by 2 bases and J by 7 bases, with 5 bases of the junction left unmatched. The CDR3 loop spans 14 amino acids. CDR3 in amino acids: CASSLPGGRNEQFF. The CDR3 DNA sequence: TGTGCCAGCAGCTTACCGGGAGGAAGGAATGAGCAGTTCTTC.

This CDR3 is CASSLGVWDRGLDIQYF. The CDR3 DNA is TGCGCCAGCAGCTTGGGGGTTTGGGACAGGGGATTAGACATTCAGTACTTC. V and J are TRBV5-1 and TRBJ2-4, with 10 bases fitting TRBD1. The CDR3 extends over 17 amino acids. CDR1 is SGHRS, CDR2 YFSETQ, per germline. The V and J ends lost 0 bases and 8 bases, in that order; junction bases with no gene match: 11. The full variable domain, rest sourced from reference TRBV5-1 and TRBJ2-4, is KAGVTQTPRYLIKTRGQQVTLSCSPISGHRSVSWYQQTPGQGLQFLFEYFSETQRNKGNFPGRFSGRQFSNSRSEMNVSTLELGDSALYLCASSLGVWDRGLDIQYFGAGTRLSVL.

The rearrangement uses TRBV7-8 and TRBJ2-7; the match to TRBD1 covers 10 bases. Germline V gene data show CDR1 as SGHVS and CDR2 as FQNEAQ. J gave up 2 bases and V 5 bases, and 6 bases lay outside the gene matches. The CDR3 runs 15 residues. The CDR3 spells CASSLTGTGAYEQYF. The CDR3 nucleotides are TGTGCCAGCAGCCTAACCGGGACAGGGGCCTACGAGCAGTACTTC. The whole variable domain, remainder taken from reference TRBV7-8 and TRBJ2-7, is GAGVSQSPRYKVAKRGQDVALRCDPISGHVSLFWYQQALGQGPEFLTYFQNEAQLDKSGLPSDRFFAERPEGSVSTLKIQRTQQEDSAVYLCASSLTGTGAYEQYFGPGTRLTVT.

The chain is built from TRBV15 and TRBJ2-6; 7 bases align to TRBD1. The CDR3 is 16 amino acids. V lost 1 base and J lost 2; bases outside the gene matches: 2. Germline CDR1 reads LNHNV; CDR2 reads YYDKDF (reference sequence). Here the CDR3 reads CATSRVDRAGANVLTF. In nucleotides, the CDR3 is TGTGCCACCAGCAGAGTCGACAGGGCTGGGGCCAACGTCCTGACTTTC.

The chain has TRBV7-6 and TRBJ1-6; 7 positions agree with TRBD1. The germline CDR1 and CDR2 sequences are SGHVS and FNYEAQ. The CDR3 totals 17 residues. V shed 1 base, J shed 7 bases, and the junction held 10 bases outside the gene matches. CDR3 nucleotide sequence: TGTGCCAGCAGCTTAGGAAGGACAGGATCCCAAAATTCACCCCTCCACTTT. It encodes CASSLGRTGSQNSPLHF.

The genes are TRBV5-5 and TRBJ1-5, with 7 positions matching TRBD1. CDR1 and CDR2 (germline): SGHKS, YYEKEE (reference sequence). CDR3 size: 14 residues. V shed 1 base, J shed 6 bases, and the junction held 4 bases outside the gene matches. The CDR3 bases are TGTGCCAGCAGCTTGACTGGGGACAGTCAGCCCCAGCATTTT. It specifies CASSLTGDSQPQHF. The complete variable domain, with remaining parts taken from reference TRBV5-5 and TRBJ1-5, reads DAGVTQSPTHLIKTRGQQVTLRCSPISGHKSVSWYQQVLGQGPQFIFQYYEKEERGRGNFPDRFSARQFPNYSSELNVNALLLGDSALYLCASSLTGDSQPQHFGDGTRLSIL.

The V and J genes are TRBV27 and TRBJ2-3; D is possibly TRBD2 (6 bases). This CDR3 contains 15 residues. Germline values: CDR1 MNHEY, CDR2 SMNVEV (reference sequence). V lost 5 bases and J lost 5, with 17 bases in between. CDR3 loop: CASSLTIRGLDTQYF. The DNA for the CDR3 is TGTGCCAGCAGTCTGACCATTCGGGGACTAGATACGCAGTATTTT.

The count of this clone is one. This chain uses TRBV6-6 with TRBJ2-7; perhaps TRBD2 as D (5 bases). Germline-derived CDR1 and CDR2 are MNHNY and SVGAGI (reference sequence). The CDR3 length is 15 residues. Trimming cost V 6 bases and J 2 bases, with 17 bases left between them. This CDR3 is CASSPDRGSPYEQYF. In nucleotides, the CDR3 is TGTGCCAGCAGCCCTGATCGGGGTTCGCCCTACGAGCAGTACTTC.

This clone was found a few times. The rearrangement links TRBV4-3 to TRBJ2-2, with D maybe TRBD2 (5 bases). The CDR3 is 16 residues long. Germline loops: CDR1 LGHNA, CDR2 YSLEER. V was cut by 0 bases and J by 6 bases, with 14 bases left in between. DNA for the CDR3: TGCGCCAGCAGCCAAGATGCCCCCGGGAATGCCGGGGAGCTGTTTTTT. It yields the protein CASSQDAPGNAGELFF.

The chain links TRBV29-1 to TRBJ1-1; D is uncertain. Trimming took off 7 bases at V and 2 bases at J, with 14 bases between the two ends. CDR3 length: 13 amino acids. Germline CDR1 SQVTM, CDR2 ANQGSEA. CDR3 sequence reads: CSGQQTQNTEAFF. DNA for the CDR3: TGCAGCGGGCAACAAACCCAAAACACTGAAGCTTTCTTT.

The chain carries TRBV9 and TRBJ2-7; perhaps TRBD1 as D (6 bases). Germline values: CDR1 SGDLS, CDR2 YYNGEE. Trimming took 2 bases from V and 0 from J, leaving 12 bases between them. CDR3 length: 15 residues. For the CDR3, the DNA is TGTGCCAGCAGCGTCCGGGACACCTACTCCTACGAGCAGTACTTC. Residues: CASSVRDTYSYEQYF.